These T cell receptor beta chains were read from a single sample in a study of T cells in Graves' hyperthyroidism and ophthalmopathy. Via MiXCR, TCRdb re-called the multiplex PCR reads, giving one row per CDR3 protein. The table includes about 360,000 distinct CDR3 sequences, roughly 13% detected once. The material sequenced was blood. The source is a woman between 18 and 29 years old with Graves' hyperthyroidism. Each CDR3 is given with its conserved first and last residue. A D gene is named only where the DNA matches it firmly. Not all rows give a size; the values are once, few, many and, for expanded clones, a class.

size: few; D: .; V: TRBV5-1; J: TRBJ2-7; CDR3: CASSIPLFREIREQYF; DNA: TGCGCCAGCAGCATCCCTCTGTTTCGGGAGATTCGCGAGCAGTACTTC
size: .; D: .; V: TRBV20-1; J: TRBJ2-5; CDR3: CSAPQLARQETQYF; DNA: TGCAGTGCTCCCCAGCTAGCGCGCCAAGAGACCCAGTACTTC
size: few; D: TRBD2; V: TRBV10-3; J: TRBJ2-2; CDR3: CAIWPSGRFDTGELFF; DNA: TGTGCCATCTGGCCTAGCGGGAGATTTGACACCGGGGAGCTGTTTTTT
size: many; D: .; V: TRBV4-1; J: TRBJ2-1; CDR3: CASSQANMGFTGDEQFF; DNA: TGCGCCAGCAGCCAAGCTAATATGGGCTTCACGGGGGATGAGCAGTTCTTC
size: .; D: .; V: TRBV7-2; J: TRBJ2-7; CDR3: CASSSARGQIYEQYF; DNA: TGTGCCAGCAGCTCCGCTCGGGGTCAGATCTACGAGCAGTACTTC
size: many; D: .; V: TRBV19; J: TRBJ1-2; CDR3: CASSEGGLGPSEGYTF; DNA: TGTGCCAGTAGCGAAGGGGGTTTGGGGCCATCGGAGGGCTACACCTTC
size: many; D: TRBD1; V: TRBV6-1; J: TRBJ2-7; CDR3: CASRGQGATYEQYF; DNA: TGTGCCAGCAGGGGACAGGGGGCGACCTACGAGCAGTACTTC
size: many; D: TRBD1; V: TRBV6-1; J: TRBJ2-7; CDR3: CASSEPGQGAYEQYF; DNA: TGTGCCAGCAGCGAGCCGGGACAGGGGGCCTACGAGCAGTACTTC
size: .; D: .; V: TRBV7-2; J: TRBJ1-3; CDR3: CASRPTVSGNTIYF; DNA: TGTGCCAGCAGGCCGACAGTCTCTGGAAACACCATATATTTT
size: .; D: .; V: TRBV24-1; J: TRBJ2-7; CDR3: CATSSSTAEQYF; DNA: TGTGCCACCAGCTCATCCACAGCAGAGCAGTACTTC
size: few; D: .; V: TRBV19; J: TRBJ1-5; CDR3: CASSMVQGSGQPQHF; DNA: TGTGCCAGTAGTATGGTGCAGGGGTCAGGTCAGCCCCAGCATTTT
size: many; D: TRBD1; V: TRBV20-1; J: TRBJ2-1; CDR3: CSASSQGLDEQFF; DNA: TGCAGTGCTAGTTCACAGGGGTTGGATGAGCAGTTCTTC
size: many; D: .; V: TRBV5-6; J: TRBJ2-1; CDR3: CASSLVDSGVYNEQFF; DNA: TGTGCCAGCAGCTTGGTGGATAGCGGAGTTTACAATGAGCAGTTCTTC
size: many; D: .; V: TRBV19; J: TRBJ1-2; CDR3: CATLHRGGESYGYTF; DNA: TGTGCCACCCTGCATCGGGGGGGCGAGAGCTATGGCTACACCTTC
size: few; D: .; V: TRBV18; J: TRBJ2-3; CDR3: CASSPNAAADTQYF; DNA: TGTGCCAGCTCACCGAACGCGGCCGCAGATACGCAGTATTTT
size: .; D: .; V: TRBV10-3; J: TRBJ2-7; CDR3: CAISELRGPHYEQYF; DNA: TGTGCCATCAGTGAGTTGCGGGGACCTCACTACGAGCAGTACTTC
size: .; D: .; V: TRBV7-2; J: TRBJ2-7; CDR3: CASSLMQSPLDEQYF; DNA: TGTGCCAGCAGCTTAATGCAGTCACCCCTTGACGAGCAGTACTTC
size: .; D: .; V: TRBV19; J: TRBJ1-5; CDR3: CAGGLGGYQPQHF; DNA: TGTGCCGGGGGTTTAGGGGGGTATCAGCCCCAGCATTTT
size: many; D: TRBD1; V: TRBV20-1; J: TRBJ1-5; CDR3: CSATPSGGGQPQHF; DNA: TGCAGTGCTACACCGTCAGGGGGCGGTCAGCCCCAGCATTTT
size: many; D: .; V: TRBV12-3/TRBV12-4; J: TRBJ1-1; CDR3: CASSFLGMNTEAFF; DNA: TGTGCCAGCAGTTTCTTGGGGATGAACACTGAAGCTTTCTTT
size: few; D: TRBD2; V: TRBV11-1; J: TRBJ2-2; CDR3: CASSPLGGGARNTGELFF; DNA: TGTGCCAGCAGCCCCCTGGGCGGGGGGGCCAGGAACACCGGGGAGCTGTTTTTT
size: .; D: .; V: TRBV11-3; J: TRBJ2-2; CDR3: CASSPQPGEHTGELFF; DNA: TGTGCCAGCAGCCCTCAACCCGGGGAACACACCGGGGAGCTGTTTTTT
size: few; D: .; V: TRBV20-1; J: TRBJ2-5; CDR3: CSARDPRVASAYQETQYF; DNA: TGCAGTGCTAGAGATCCCAGGGTGGCTAGCGCGTACCAAGAGACCCAGTACTTC
size: many; D: TRBD2; V: TRBV20-1; J: TRBJ2-7; CDR3: CSASDSERGFPYEQYF; DNA: TGCAGTGCTAGTGACTCCGAGCGGGGATTTCCCTACGAGCAGTACTTC
size: .; D: TRBD1; V: TRBV19; J: TRBJ1-2; CDR3: CASSISGQGALRDTF; DNA: TGTGCCAGTAGTATATCGGGACAGGGTGCACTTCGGGACACCTTC
size: many; D: .; V: TRBV7-3; J: TRBJ1-1; CDR3: CASSANGGTEAFF; DNA: TGTGCCAGCAGCGCCAACGGGGGAACTGAAGCTTTCTTT
size: many; D: TRBD1; V: TRBV3-1; J: TRBJ1-2; CDR3: CASSQGNPTGNGYTF; DNA: TGTGCCAGCAGCCAAGGAAACCCGACAGGGAACGGCTACACCTTC
size: few; D: .; V: TRBV12-3/TRBV12-4; J: TRBJ1-6; CDR3: CASTVDRSYNSPLHF; DNA: TGTGCAAGCACGGTCGATAGATCCTATAATTCACCCCTCCACTTT
size: .; D: TRBD1; V: TRBV5-1; J: TRBJ1-6; CDR3: CASSQPTGEGYSPLHF; DNA: TGCGCCAGCAGCCAGCCGACAGGGGAAGGTTATTCACCCCTCCACTTT
size: many; D: .; V: TRBV7-9; J: TRBJ2-5; CDR3: CASSLGGQETQYF; DNA: TGTGCCAGCAGTTTGGGGGGCCAAGAGACCCAGTACTTC
size: many; D: TRBD2; V: TRBV2; J: TRBJ2-1; CDR3: CASSEAWLADYNEQFF; DNA: TGTGCCAGCAGTGAAGCGTGGCTAGCGGACTACAATGAGCAGTTCTTC
size: many; D: .; V: TRBV6-1; J: TRBJ1-5; CDR3: CASSEWQGVNQPQHF; DNA: TGTGCCAGCAGTGAATGGCAGGGAGTCAATCAGCCCCAGCATTTT
size: many; D: TRBD2; V: TRBV7-3; J: TRBJ2-5; CDR3: CASSSGLAAETQYF; DNA: TGTGCCAGCAGCTCCGGACTAGCGGCGGAGACCCAGTACTTC
size: few; D: .; V: TRBV7-9; J: TRBJ1-1; CDR3: CASSFVNSNTEAFF; DNA: TGTGCCAGCAGCTTTGTCAACTCGAACACTGAAGCTTTCTTT
size: many; D: .; V: TRBV2; J: TRBJ1-5; CDR3: CAIYQGGWNQPQHF; DNA: TGTGCCATATACCAGGGTGGGTGGAATCAGCCCCAGCATTTT
size: many; D: .; V: TRBV7-3; J: TRBJ2-3; CDR3: CASSFYGSTDTQYF; DNA: TGTGCCAGCAGCTTCTATGGGAGTACAGATACGCAGTATTTT
size: many; D: TRBD2; V: TRBV12-3/TRBV12-4; J: TRBJ2-1; CDR3: CASGGRGDVYNEQFF; DNA: TGTGCCAGCGGGGGTCGGGGGGATGTCTACAATGAGCAGTTCTTC
size: many; D: .; V: TRBV12-3/TRBV12-4; J: TRBJ1-5; CDR3: CASSLGGPNQPQHF; DNA: TGTGCCAGCAGTTTAGGGGGTCCCAATCAGCCCCAGCATTTT
size: many; D: TRBD2; V: TRBV18; J: TRBJ2-7; CDR3: CASSDQGLAGYEQYF; DNA: TGTGCCAGCTCCGACCAGGGACTAGCGGGATACGAGCAGTACTTC
size: few; D: .; V: TRBV6-2/TRBV6-3; J: TRBJ1-1; CDR3: CASSRGQSEAFF; DNA: TGTGCCAGCAGCCGAGGGCAATCTGAAGCTTTCTTT
size: many; D: TRBD1; V: TRBV20-1; J: TRBJ1-5; CDR3: CSARDKRTGVGQPQHF; DNA: TGCAGTGCTAGAGATAAGCGGACAGGGGTTGGTCAGCCCCAGCATTTT
size: many; D: .; V: TRBV30; J: TRBJ2-2; CDR3: CAWSPVGLVAAGELFF; DNA: TGTGCCTGGAGCCCAGTTGGCTTGGTAGCAGCCGGGGAGCTGTTTTTT
size: many; D: .; V: TRBV27; J: TRBJ1-1; CDR3: CASSNYARRAFF; DNA: TGTGCCAGCAGCAATTATGCCCGGAGAGCTTTCTTT
size: few; D: .; V: TRBV4-3; J: TRBJ1-4; CDR3: CASSQDWMEGTNEKLFF; DNA: TGCGCCAGCAGCCAAGATTGGATGGAGGGAACTAATGAAAAACTGTTTTTT
size: .; D: TRBD2; V: TRBV25-1; J: TRBJ2-1; CDR3: CASSPRLAGHNEQFF; DNA: TGTGCCAGCAGTCCCCGCCTAGCGGGACACAATGAGCAGTTCTTC
size: .; D: .; V: TRBV6-2/TRBV6-3; J: TRBJ2-1; CDR3: CASSIAAEQFF; DNA: TGTGCCAGCAGCATAGCGGCCGAGCAGTTCTTC
size: .; D: .; V: TRBV19; J: TRBJ1-4; CDR3: CASSRYNEKPFF; DNA: TGTGCCAGTAGCAGATATAATGAAAAACCGTTTTTT
size: many; D: .; V: TRBV7-3; J: TRBJ2-1; CDR3: CASSLGSTSYNEQFF; DNA: TGTGCCAGCAGCTTGGGCAGCACTTCCTACAATGAGCAGTTCTTC
size: many; D: TRBD2; V: TRBV7-3; J: TRBJ2-1; CDR3: CASSPVGLAGGPNEQFF; DNA: TGTGCCAGCAGCCCAGTGGGTCTAGCGGGAGGGCCGAATGAGCAGTTCTTC
size: few; D: .; V: TRBV5-4; J: TRBJ2-6; CDR3: CASSLRRTGANVLTF; DNA: TGTGCCAGCAGCTTGCGTCGGACTGGGGCCAACGTCCTGACTTTC
size: many; D: .; V: TRBV3-1; J: TRBJ1-6; CDR3: CASSQDPGVWSPLHF; DNA: TGTGCCAGCAGCCAAGATCCGGGGGTTTGGTCACCCCTCCACTTT
size: many; D: .; V: TRBV20-1; J: TRBJ1-1; CDR3: CSALAEGGNTEAFF; DNA: TGCAGTGCCCTGGCAGAGGGGGGAAACACTGAAGCTTTCTTT
size: many; D: .; V: TRBV3-1; J: TRBJ2-3; CDR3: CASSQAGSTDTQYF; DNA: TGTGCCAGCAGCCAAGCCGGGAGCACAGATACGCAGTATTTT
size: .; D: TRBD1; V: TRBV6-1; J: TRBJ1-2; CDR3: CASSPYRGHTGGYTF; DNA: TGTGCCAGCAGTCCTTACAGGGGGCATACAGGCGGCTACACCTTC
size: many; D: .; V: TRBV28; J: TRBJ1-1; CDR3: CASTPHEFAPEAFF; DNA: TGTGCCAGCACCCCACATGAGTTTGCCCCTGAAGCTTTCTTT
size: many; D: TRBD2; V: TRBV6-2/TRBV6-3; J: TRBJ2-7; CDR3: CAVQLSGIKDEQYF; DNA: TGTGCCGTCCAACTTAGCGGGATAAAGGACGAGCAGTACTTC
size: many; D: TRBD2; V: TRBV12-3/TRBV12-4; J: TRBJ2-7; CDR3: CASSLGLAGGEDSYEQYF; DNA: TGTGCCAGCAGTTTAGGACTAGCGGGAGGGGAAGACTCCTACGAGCAGTACTTC
size: many; D: TRBD1; V: TRBV24-1; J: TRBJ2-3; CDR3: CATSDPGQGLDTQYF; DNA: TGTGCCACCAGTGACCCGGGACAGGGTTTGGATACGCAGTATTTT
size: .; D: TRBD1; V: TRBV2; J: TRBJ2-6; CDR3: CASSVRQGATGANVLTF; DNA: TGTGCCAGCAGTGTCCGGCAGGGGGCTACTGGGGCCAACGTCCTGACTTTC